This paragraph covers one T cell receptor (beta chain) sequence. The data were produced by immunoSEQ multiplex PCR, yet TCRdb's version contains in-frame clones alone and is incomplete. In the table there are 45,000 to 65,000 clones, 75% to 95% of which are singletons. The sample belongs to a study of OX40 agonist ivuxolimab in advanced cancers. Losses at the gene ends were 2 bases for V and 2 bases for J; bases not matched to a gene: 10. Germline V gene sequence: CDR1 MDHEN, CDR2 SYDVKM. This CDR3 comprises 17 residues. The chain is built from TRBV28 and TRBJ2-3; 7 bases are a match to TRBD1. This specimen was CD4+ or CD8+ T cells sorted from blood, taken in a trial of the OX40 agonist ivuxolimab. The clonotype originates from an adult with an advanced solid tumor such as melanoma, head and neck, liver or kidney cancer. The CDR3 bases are TGTGCCAGCAGTTTAAATCGAGGGGGCCCCGTCACAGATACGCAGTATTTT. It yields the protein CASSLNRGGPVTDTQYF.